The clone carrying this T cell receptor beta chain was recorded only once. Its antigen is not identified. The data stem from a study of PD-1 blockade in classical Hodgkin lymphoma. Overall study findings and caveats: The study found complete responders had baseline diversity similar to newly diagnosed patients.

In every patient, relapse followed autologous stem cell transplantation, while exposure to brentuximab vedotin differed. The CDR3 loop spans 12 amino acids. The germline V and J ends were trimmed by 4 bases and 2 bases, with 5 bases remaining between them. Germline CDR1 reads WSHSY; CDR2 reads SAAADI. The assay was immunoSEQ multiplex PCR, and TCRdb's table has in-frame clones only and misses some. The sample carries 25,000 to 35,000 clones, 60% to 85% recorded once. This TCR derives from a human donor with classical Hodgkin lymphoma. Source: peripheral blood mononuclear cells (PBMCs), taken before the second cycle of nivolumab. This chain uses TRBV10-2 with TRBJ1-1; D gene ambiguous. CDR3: CASSGSNTEAFF. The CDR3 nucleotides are TGCGCCAGCAGTGGTAGTAACACTGAAGCTTTCTTT.